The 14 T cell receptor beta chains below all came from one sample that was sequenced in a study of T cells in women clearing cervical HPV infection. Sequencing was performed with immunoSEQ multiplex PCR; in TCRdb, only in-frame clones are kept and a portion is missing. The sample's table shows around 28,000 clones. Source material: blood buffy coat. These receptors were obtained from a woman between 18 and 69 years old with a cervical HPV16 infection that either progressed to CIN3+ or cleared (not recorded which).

CDR3 DNA (partial): TGCGCCAGCAGCTTAGTCGGGACAGGGAACACTGAA. This sequence encodes CASSLVGTGNTE. The whole CDR3 reads CASSLVGTGNTEAFF. The V and J genes are TRBV5-1 and TRBJ1-1, with 8 bases that match TRBD1. The read ends 3 residues early relative to the CDR3; the germline J gene fills the gap. Germline CDR1 and CDR2: SGHRS and YFSETQ. The CDR3 length is 15 residues. The J segment lost 1 base and the V segment lost 2 bases, leaving 4 bases of the junction unmatched.

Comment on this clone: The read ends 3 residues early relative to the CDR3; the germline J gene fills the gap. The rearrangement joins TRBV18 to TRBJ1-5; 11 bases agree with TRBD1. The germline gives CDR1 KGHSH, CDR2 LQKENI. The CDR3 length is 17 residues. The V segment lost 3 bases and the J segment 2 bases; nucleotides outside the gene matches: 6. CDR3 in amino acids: CASSPGTGGGGNQPQHF. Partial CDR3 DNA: TGTGCCAGCTCACCTGGGACAGGGGGGGGAGGCAATCAGCCC.

The part of the CDR3 DNA that was read is TGTGCCAGCAGCTCGGGACTAGGAGGCACCGGGGAG. The encoded protein is CASSSGLGGTGE. The entire CDR3 protein reads CASSSGLGGTGELFF. V is TRBV7-2 and J is TRBJ2-2; 8 bases are a match to TRBD2. Coverage ceases 3 residues before the CDR3 finishes, and the germline J gene fills in the end. The CDR3 has 15 amino acids. Germline CDR1 SGHTA, CDR2 FQGNSA. V lost 4 bases to trimming and J lost 4 bases; unmatched junction nucleotides: 5.

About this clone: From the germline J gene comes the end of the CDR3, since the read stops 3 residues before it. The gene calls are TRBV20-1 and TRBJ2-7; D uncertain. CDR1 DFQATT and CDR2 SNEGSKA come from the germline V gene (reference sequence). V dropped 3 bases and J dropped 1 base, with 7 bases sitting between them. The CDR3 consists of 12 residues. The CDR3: CSARKVSYEQYF. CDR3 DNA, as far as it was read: TGCAGTGCTAGGAAGGTTTCCTACGAG.

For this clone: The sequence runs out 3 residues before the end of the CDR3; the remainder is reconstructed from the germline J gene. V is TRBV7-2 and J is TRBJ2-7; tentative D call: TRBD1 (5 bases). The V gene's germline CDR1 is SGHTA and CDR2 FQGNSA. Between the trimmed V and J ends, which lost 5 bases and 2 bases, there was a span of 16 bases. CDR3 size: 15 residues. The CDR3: CASSPRQLSTYEQYF. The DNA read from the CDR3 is TGTGCCAGCAGCCCCAGACAGTTATCCACCTACGAG.

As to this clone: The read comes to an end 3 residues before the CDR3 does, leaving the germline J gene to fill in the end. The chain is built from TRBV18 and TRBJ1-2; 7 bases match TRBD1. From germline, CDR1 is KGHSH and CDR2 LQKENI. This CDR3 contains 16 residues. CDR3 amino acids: CASSPPTGVSSYDYTF. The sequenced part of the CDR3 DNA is TGTGCCAGCTCACCACCCACAGGGGTAAGCTCCTACGAC.

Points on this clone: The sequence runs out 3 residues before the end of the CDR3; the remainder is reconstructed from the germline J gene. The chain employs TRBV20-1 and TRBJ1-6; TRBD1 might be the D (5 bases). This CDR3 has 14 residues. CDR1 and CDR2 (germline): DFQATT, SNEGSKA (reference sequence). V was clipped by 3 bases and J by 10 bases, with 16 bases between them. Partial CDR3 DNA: TGCAGTGCTAGCCCCGGCAGGGAGACCTCACCC. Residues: CSASPGRETSP. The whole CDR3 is CSASPGRETSPLHF.

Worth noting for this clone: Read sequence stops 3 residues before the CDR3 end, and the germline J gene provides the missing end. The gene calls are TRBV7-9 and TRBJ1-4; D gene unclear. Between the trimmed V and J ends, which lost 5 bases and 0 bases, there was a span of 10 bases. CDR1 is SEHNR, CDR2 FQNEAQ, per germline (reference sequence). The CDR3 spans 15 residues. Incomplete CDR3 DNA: TGTGCCAGCAGCCCCTCTCTTACAACTAATGAAAAA. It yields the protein CASSPSLTTNEK. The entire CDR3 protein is CASSPSLTTNEKLFF.

CDR3 amino acids: CAIHSQGMVNTGELFF. Incomplete CDR3 DNA: TGTGCCATCCACTCACAGGGGATGGTAAACACCGGGGAG. This sequence joins TRBV10-3 and TRBJ2-2; 7 nucleotides agree with TRBD1. The read comes to an end 3 residues before the CDR3 does, leaving the germline J gene to fill in the end. The V gene end was trimmed by 8 bases and the J gene end by 2 bases; junction bases not matched to a gene: 11. In germline, CDR1 is ENHRY, CDR2 SYGVKD. The CDR3 covers 16 residues.

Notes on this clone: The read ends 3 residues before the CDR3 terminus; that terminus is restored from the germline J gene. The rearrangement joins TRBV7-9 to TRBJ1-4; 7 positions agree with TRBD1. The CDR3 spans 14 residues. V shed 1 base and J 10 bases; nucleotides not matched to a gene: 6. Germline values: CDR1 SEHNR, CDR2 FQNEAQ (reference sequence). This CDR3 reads CASSLGQGEGKLFF. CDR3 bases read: TGTGCCAGCAGCTTAGGACAGGGAGAAGGAAAA.

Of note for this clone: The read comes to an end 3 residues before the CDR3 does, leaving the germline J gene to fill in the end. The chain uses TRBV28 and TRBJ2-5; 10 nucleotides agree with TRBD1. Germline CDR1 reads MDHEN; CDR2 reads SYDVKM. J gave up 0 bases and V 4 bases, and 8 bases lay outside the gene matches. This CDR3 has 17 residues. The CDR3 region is CASSYTWTGGNQETQYF. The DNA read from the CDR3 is TGTGCCAGCAGTTACACCTGGACAGGGGGGAACCAAGAGACC.

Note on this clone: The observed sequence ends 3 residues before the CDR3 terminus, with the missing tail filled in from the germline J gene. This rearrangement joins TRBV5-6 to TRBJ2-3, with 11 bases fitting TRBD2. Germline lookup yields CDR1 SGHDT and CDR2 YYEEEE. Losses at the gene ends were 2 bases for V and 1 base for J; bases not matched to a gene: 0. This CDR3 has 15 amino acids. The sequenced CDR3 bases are TGTGCCAGCAGCTTTAGCGGGGGGGGCACAGATACG. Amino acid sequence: CASSFSGGGTDT. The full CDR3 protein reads CASSFSGGGTDTQYF.

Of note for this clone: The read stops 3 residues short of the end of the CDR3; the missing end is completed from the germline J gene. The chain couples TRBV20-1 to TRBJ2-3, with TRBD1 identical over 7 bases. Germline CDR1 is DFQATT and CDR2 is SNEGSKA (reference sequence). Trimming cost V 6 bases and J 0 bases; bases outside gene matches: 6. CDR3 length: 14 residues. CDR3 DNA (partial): TGCAGTGCCGGACAGGACCCTAGCACAGATACG. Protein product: CSAGQDPSTDT. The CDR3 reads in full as CSAGQDPSTDTQYF.

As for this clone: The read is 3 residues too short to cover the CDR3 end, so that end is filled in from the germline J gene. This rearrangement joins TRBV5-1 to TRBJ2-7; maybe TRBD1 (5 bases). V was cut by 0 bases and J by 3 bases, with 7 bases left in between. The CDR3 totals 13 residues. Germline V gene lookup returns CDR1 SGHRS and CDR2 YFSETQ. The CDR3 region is CASSLGQNYEQYF. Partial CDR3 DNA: TGCGCCAGCAGCTTGGGACAGAACTACGAG.